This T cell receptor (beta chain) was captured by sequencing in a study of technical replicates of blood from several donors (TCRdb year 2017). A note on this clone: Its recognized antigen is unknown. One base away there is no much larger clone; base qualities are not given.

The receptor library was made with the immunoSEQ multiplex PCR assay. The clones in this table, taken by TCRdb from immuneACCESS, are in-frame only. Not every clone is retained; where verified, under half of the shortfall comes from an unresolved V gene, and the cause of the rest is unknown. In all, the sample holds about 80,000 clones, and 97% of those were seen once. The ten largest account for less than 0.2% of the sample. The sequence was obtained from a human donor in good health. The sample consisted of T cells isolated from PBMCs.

The nucleotides are TGTGCCAGCAGAAAGTTAGAGCGGGAGGGGGGCCCCAACACCGGGGAGCTGTTTTTT. This gives the protein CASRKLEREGGPNTGELFF. The rearrangement joined TRBV21-1 to TRBJ2-2; the table gives TRBD2 as D, unverified against the DNA. TRBV21-1 is flagged as a pseudogene. Taken from cysteine to phenylalanine, the CDR3 has 19 residues. Just CDR3 DNA is preserved here, 57 bases in frame from base 1.